Listed below are T cell receptor beta chains from one sample, sequenced in a study of human T cells and chemical hapten exposure. MiXCR, run by TCRdb on the RACE reads, gives a single entry per CDR3 protein. The sample gives roughly 380,000 distinct CDR3 sequences, 4.8% of which show up once; roughly 2.4% is in the top ten. This specimen was whole blood, taken in connection with sensitization to the hapten diphenylcyclopropenone (DPC). These receptors all come from a woman between 50 and 59 years old with alopecia areata. Some clones in this sample may be carry-over from other donors' samples. The CDR3 runs from the conserved cysteine through the conserved F or W. Fields, in order: J gene, V gene, D gene, clone size, CDR3 protein, CDR3 DNA. D genes are given only for firm matches. The size field is filled for only some rows; it gives once, few, many or a size class.

TRBJ1-4	TRBV27	-	many	CASKPTGGNEKLFF	TGTGCCAGCAAGCCCACGGGGGGTAATGAAAAACTGTTTTTT
TRBJ2-6	TRBV14	-	many	CASSLLGHSGANVLTF	TGTGCCAGCAGCCTTCTAGGGCACTCTGGGGCCAACGTCCTGACTTTC
TRBJ2-7	TRBV20-1	TRBD2	many	CSARDWLAEAYEQYF	TGCAGTGCTAGAGATTGGCTAGCGGAGGCCTACGAGCAGTACTTC
TRBJ1-5	TRBV6-1	-	few	CASSEEDRSPIGAQHF	TGTGCCAGCAGTGAGGAAGACAGGTCCCCTATTGGGGCCCAGCATTTT
TRBJ1-6	TRBV5-5	-	-	CASSLGTYSPLHF	TGTGCCAGCAGCTTGGGGACATATTCACCCCTCCACTTT
TRBJ1-1	TRBV18	-	-	CASSSLQENTEAFF	TGTGCCAGCTCATCCTTACAGGAAAACACTGAAGCTTTCTTT
TRBJ1-5	TRBV3-1	-	-	CASSFRDNNQPQHF	TGTGCCAGCAGCTTCAGGGACAACAATCAGCCCCAGCATTTT
TRBJ2-7	TRBV9	TRBD1	few	CASSSWDSPAYEQYF	TGTGCCAGCAGCTCGTGGGACAGTCCAGCCTACGAGCAGTACTTC
TRBJ1-4	TRBV30	-	many	CAWSVRAEKLFF	TGTGCCTGGAGTGTACGCGCTGAAAAACTGTTTTTT
TRBJ2-1	TRBV7-8	TRBD2	many	CASGTSVYNEQFF	TGTGCCAGCGGGACTAGCGTCTACAATGAGCAGTTCTTC
TRBJ2-7	TRBV20-1	-	few	CSAGPLASGSYEQYF	TGCAGTGCTGGGCCTCTAGCGAGCGGGTCCTACGAGCAGTACTTC
TRBJ1-1	TRBV25-1	TRBD1	many	CATTEGARTEAFF	TGTGCCACCACGGAGGGGGCACGAACTGAAGCTTTCTTT
TRBJ2-7	TRBV11-3	-	few	CASSRTPAYEQYF	TGTGCCAGCAGCCGGACACCTGCCTACGAGCAGTACTTC
TRBJ1-6	TRBV5-1	-	many	CASSPDGGTATSPLHF	TGCGCCAGCAGCCCGGACGGCGGGACCGCTACCTCACCCCTCCACTTT
TRBJ1-4	TRBV6-6	-	many	CASTVVANEKLFF	TGTGCCAGCACGGTGGTAGCTAATGAAAAACTGTTTTTT
TRBJ2-1	TRBV12-3/TRBV12-4	TRBD2	few	CASSLWLAGVGDEQFF	TGTGCCAGCAGTTTATGGCTAGCGGGAGTCGGTGATGAGCAGTTCTTC
TRBJ2-5	TRBV4-3	-	few	CASSQDTAGRPGTQYF	TGCGCCAGCAGCCAAGATACAGCGGGTCGCCCGGGGACCCAGTACTTC
TRBJ2-7	TRBV29-1	TRBD1	few	CSVERTGTYEQYF	TGCAGCGTTGAAAGGACAGGGACCTACGAGCAGTACTTC
TRBJ2-7	TRBV5-5	-	many	CASSLGSGGGEQYF	TGTGCCAGCAGCTTGGGGTCAGGGGGAGGTGAGCAGTACTTC
TRBJ1-1	TRBV5-1	-	-	CASSLRVSEGAEAFF	TGCGCCAGCAGCTTGAGGGTCAGCGAGGGCGCTGAAGCTTTCTTT
TRBJ1-5	TRBV2	TRBD1	-	CASSERTGGNQPQHF	TGTGCCAGCAGCGAAAGGACAGGGGGTAATCAGCCCCAGCATTTT
TRBJ2-4	TRBV11-2	TRBD2	few	CASSPWVAGGQNIQYF	TGTGCCAGCAGCCCCTGGGTAGCGGGGGGGCAAAACATTCAGTACTTC
TRBJ1-2	TRBV18	TRBD1	many	CASSPTSAGTGVYGYTF	TGTGCCAGCTCACCCACGTCCGCCGGGACAGGGGTGTATGGCTACACCTTC
TRBJ2-1	TRBV7-6	TRBD2	many	CASSPRPGLAVKGWNEQFF	TGTGCCAGCAGCCCCCGGCCCGGCCTAGCGGTAAAAGGTTGGAATGAGCAGTTCTTC
TRBJ2-7	TRBV13	-	-	CASAVDGNSYEQYF	TGTGCCAGCGCCGTAGACGGAAACTCCTACGAGCAGTACTTC
TRBJ1-1	TRBV21-1	-	many	CATQATGDRDIGTEAFF	TGTGCCACCCAGGCCACCGGAGACAGGGATATAGGAACTGAAGCTTTCTTT
TRBJ2-7	TRBV12-5	TRBD1	-	CASVPRTGSPYEQYF	TGTGCTAGTGTCCCACGGACAGGGAGCCCCTACGAGCAGTACTTC
TRBJ2-3	TRBV4-3	TRBD2	many	CASSQELAGVSDTQYF	TGCGCCAGCAGCCAAGAACTAGCGGGAGTATCAGATACGCAGTATTTT
TRBJ1-1	TRBV20-1	-	-	CSARKAGQGNTEAFF	TGCAGTGCTAGAAAGGCAGGGCAAGGGAACACTGAAGCTTTCTTT
TRBJ2-5	TRBV25-1	-	few	CASARLYQETQYF	TGTGCCAGCGCCCGGCTGTACCAAGAGACCCAGTACTTC
TRBJ1-2	TRBV28	TRBD1	-	CASSPPTGARGYTF	TGTGCCAGCAGTCCACCGACAGGGGCGCGGGGCTACACCTTC
TRBJ1-3	TRBV9	-	few	CASSAETGFGNTIYF	TGTGCCAGCAGCGCGGAGACAGGTTTCGGAAACACCATATATTTT
TRBJ2-3	TRBV9	TRBD2	many	CASSVTSGRATDTQYF	TGTGCCAGCAGCGTGACTAGCGGGAGGGCGACAGATACGCAGTATTTT